Sequencing of this TCR beta chain was carried out in a study of blood T cell repertoires in COVID-19 (TCRdb year 2020). Concerning the study at large: The collaborator samples originated in the United States, Italy and Spain and spanned the acute and convalescent phases of COVID-19. Subjects who had been exposed to COVID-19, were actively infected with it, or had recovered from it provided the deeply sampled blood TCRbeta repertoires that made up the dataset. The repertoires were released in a freely available public database intended as a resource for research on the immune response to SARS-CoV-2. The prospective study material was composed of cDNA or gDNA derived from T cells, B-cell-depleted T cells, or PBMCs. The samples were drawn from two sources: the first 160 participants of the ongoing ImmuneRACE study, and some 1,300 subjects contributed by 6 global collaborators. Sample metadata almost always included a de-identified subject ID, COVID-19 status, age in years and sex. Where available, HLA class I and class II types were taken from metadata supplied by the sample provider and were not determined by assay-based typing. What the authors observed across the whole study: The quantity of clinical and demographic metadata differed by source and by participant and was supplied without curation.

The collaborating institutions used their own protocols to collect whole blood in K2EDTA tubes. For TCRbeta analysis, collaborators shipped samples in one of three forms: frozen whole blood, isolated PBMCs, or DNA extracted from either of those sample types. TCRbeta CDR3 regions were amplified from genomic DNA by means of the immunoSEQ Assay, a bias-controlled multiplex PCR. From the authors' description of their analysis: Nucleated cell counts per sample were estimated from amplification of reference gene primers within the assay. To quantify the absolute abundance of each unique TCRbeta CDR3 rearrangement, sequence reads were collapsed and filtered. Productive Simpson clonality was computed per sample as the square root of Simpson's diversity index over productive rearrangements. What TCRdb holds here is the immuneACCESS table cut down to in-frame rearrangements. Part of the clones is not present; checked against another copy, under half of the missing clones reflect an unresolved V gene, and the others are unexplained. That table gives V, J and clone size, and the DNA gave D and trimming. This sample has approximately 50,000 clones in its table, and about 79% of those were observed once. Of the sample, 6.5% to 8% falls within the top ten clones.

For this clone: Its antigen target is currently unknown. No quality values exist for individual bases; no much larger clone is one base distant.

The CDR1 and CDR2 encoded by the germline V gene (reference sequence) are GTSNPN and SVGIG. V and J lose 1 base and 5 bases, and a span of 3 bases separates them. The CDR3 starts with the cysteine, ends with the phenylalanine, and has 11 residues. Only the CDR3 portion is preserved as DNA: 33 bases, with reading frame beginning at the first base. This receptor was taken from a human donor in a cohort sampled during active COVID-19. The chain is made from TRBV30 and TRBJ1-3, with the D gene not confidently named. The sample consisted of peripheral blood. The DNA sequence is given as TGTGCCTGGAGTGGTAGAAACACCATATATTTT. It translates to CAWSGRNTIYF.